What follows is one TCR beta chain and its context. What it recognizes is unknown. Amplification used 60 Vbeta primers and 13 Jbeta primers. The repertoire was sequenced with immunoSEQ multiplex PCR; TCRdb's copy has only in-frame clones and lacks some. The data include some 67,000 clones; the top ten clones carry 1.5% to 2%. The data originate from a study of cytomegalovirus exposure and HLA in healthy donors. Study information: As released early, the data held approximately 80 million unique TCRs from HLA-typed donors. Study-wide findings and caveats: Reports credit the classifier with highly specific, highly sensitive diagnosis of cytomegalovirus status. A later analysis found that most CMV-associated TCR beta chains appeared HLA-restricted.

CDR3 length: 18 residues. Germline V gene data show CDR1 as MDHEN and CDR2 as SYDVKM. Trimming shortened V by 4 bases and J by 0 bases, and 21 bases separated the two germline ends. Sequencing was done on a sample of PBMCs. This TCR derives from a woman aged 25 to 39 in good health and CMV-seronegative. This chain links TRBV28 with TRBJ1-2; tentatively, D is TRBD1 (6 bases). CDR3 nucleotide sequence: TGTGCCAGCAGTTGCCAAGGACAGCTTGGAATAACTAACTATGGCTACACCTTC. Its protein product is CASSCQGQLGITNYGYTF.